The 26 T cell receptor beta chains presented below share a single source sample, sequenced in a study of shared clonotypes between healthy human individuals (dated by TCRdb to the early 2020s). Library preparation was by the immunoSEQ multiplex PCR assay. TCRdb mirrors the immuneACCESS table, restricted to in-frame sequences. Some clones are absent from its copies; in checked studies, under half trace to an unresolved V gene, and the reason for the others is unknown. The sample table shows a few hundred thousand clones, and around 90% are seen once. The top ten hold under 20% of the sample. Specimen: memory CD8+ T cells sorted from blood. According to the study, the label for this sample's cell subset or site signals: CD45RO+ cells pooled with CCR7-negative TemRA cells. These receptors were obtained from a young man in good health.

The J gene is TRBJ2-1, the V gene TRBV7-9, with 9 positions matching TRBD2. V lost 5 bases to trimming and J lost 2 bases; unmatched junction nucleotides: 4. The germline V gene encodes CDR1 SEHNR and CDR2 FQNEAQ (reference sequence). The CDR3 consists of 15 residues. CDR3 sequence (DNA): TGTGCCAGCAGCCGGCGGGAGGGCCCCTACAATGAGCAGTTCTTC. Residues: CASSRREGPYNEQFF.

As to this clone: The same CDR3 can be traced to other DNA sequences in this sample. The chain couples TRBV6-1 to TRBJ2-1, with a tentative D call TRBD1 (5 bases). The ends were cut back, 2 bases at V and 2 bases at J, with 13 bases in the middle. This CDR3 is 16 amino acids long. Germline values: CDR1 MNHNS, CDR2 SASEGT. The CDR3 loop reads CASSEPRDRAYNEQFF. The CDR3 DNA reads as TGTGCCAGCAGTGAACCCAGGGATAGGGCCTACAATGAGCAGTTCTTC.

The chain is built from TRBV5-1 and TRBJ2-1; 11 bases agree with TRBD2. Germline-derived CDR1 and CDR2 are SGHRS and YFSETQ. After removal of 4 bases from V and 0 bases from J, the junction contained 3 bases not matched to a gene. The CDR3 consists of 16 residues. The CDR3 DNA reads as TGCGCCAGCAGCGCCACTAGCGGGAGCTCCTACAATGAGCAGTTCTTC. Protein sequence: CASSATSGSSYNEQFF.

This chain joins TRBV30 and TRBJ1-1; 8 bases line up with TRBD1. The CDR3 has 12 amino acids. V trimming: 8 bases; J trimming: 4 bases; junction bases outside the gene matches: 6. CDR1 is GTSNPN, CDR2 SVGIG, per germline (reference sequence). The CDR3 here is CAVDRAATEAFF. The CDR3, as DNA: TGTGCCGTGGACAGGGCCGCCACTGAAGCTTTCTTT.

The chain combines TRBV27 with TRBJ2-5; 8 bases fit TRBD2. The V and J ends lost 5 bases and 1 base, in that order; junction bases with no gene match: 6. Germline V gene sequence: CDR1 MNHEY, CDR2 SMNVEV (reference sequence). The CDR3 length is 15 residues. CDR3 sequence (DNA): TGTGCCAGCAGTGGCCTCACTAGCGGCCAAGAGACCCAGTACTTC. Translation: CASSGLTSGQETQYF.

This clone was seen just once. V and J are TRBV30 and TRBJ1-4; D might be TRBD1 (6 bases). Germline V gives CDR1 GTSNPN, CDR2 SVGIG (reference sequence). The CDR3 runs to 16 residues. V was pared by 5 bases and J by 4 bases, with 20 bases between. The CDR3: CAWPWGSTGFNEKLFF. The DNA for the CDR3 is TGTGCCTGGCCTTGGGGTTCGACAGGTTTTAATGAAAAACTGTTTTTT.

The CDR3 DNA sequence: TGTGCCAGCAGCCCGGGAGTGGGAACGGGGTCCTACAATGAGCAGTTCTTC. Translation: CASSPGVGTGSYNEQFF. The rearrangement links TRBV7-2 to TRBJ2-1; maybe TRBD2 (6 bases). This CDR3 is 17 amino acids long. The germline CDR1 and CDR2 sequences are SGHTA and FQGNSA. Trimming removed 5 bases from V and 1 base from J, with 18 bases in between.

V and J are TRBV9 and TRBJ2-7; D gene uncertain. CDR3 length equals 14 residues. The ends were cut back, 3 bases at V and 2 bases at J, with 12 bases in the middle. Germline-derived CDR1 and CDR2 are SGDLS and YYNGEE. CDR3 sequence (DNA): TGTGCCAGCAGCGCGACACAGAATCCCTACGAGCAGTACTTC. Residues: CASSATQNPYEQYF.

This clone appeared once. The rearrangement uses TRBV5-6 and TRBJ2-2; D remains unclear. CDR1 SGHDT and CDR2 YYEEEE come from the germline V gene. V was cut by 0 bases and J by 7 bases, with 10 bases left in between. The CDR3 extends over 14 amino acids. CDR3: CASSLARGGGELFF. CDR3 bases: TGTGCCAGCAGCTTGGCCCGTGGTGGCGGGGAGCTGTTTTTT.

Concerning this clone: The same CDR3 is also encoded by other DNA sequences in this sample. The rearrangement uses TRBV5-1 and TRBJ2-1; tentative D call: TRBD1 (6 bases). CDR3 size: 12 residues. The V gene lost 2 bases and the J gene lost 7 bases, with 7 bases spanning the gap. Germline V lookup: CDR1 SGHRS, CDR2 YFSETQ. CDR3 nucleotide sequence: TGCGCCAGCAGCTTAGGGGGTAATGAGCAGTTCTTC. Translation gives CASSLGGNEQFF.

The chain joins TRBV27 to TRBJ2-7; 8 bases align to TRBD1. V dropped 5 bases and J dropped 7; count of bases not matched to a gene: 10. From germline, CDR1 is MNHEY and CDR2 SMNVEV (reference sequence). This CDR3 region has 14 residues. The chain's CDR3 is CASSRTGSNREQYF. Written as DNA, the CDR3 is TGTGCCAGCAGTCGGACAGGGAGTAACCGGGAGCAGTACTTC.

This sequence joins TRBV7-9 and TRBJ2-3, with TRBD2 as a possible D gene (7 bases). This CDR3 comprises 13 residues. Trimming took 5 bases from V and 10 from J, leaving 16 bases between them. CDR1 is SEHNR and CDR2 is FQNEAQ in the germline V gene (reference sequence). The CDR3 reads CASSPPGGPSQYF. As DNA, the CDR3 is TGTGCCAGCAGCCCCCCCGGGGGGCCTTCGCAGTATTTT. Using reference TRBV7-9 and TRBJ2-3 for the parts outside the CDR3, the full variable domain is DTGVSQNPRHKITKRGQNVTFRCDPISEHNRLYWYRQTLGQGPEFLTYFQNEAQLEKSRLLSDRFSAERPKGSFSTLEIQRTEQGDSAMYLCASSPPGGPSQYFGPGTRLTVL.

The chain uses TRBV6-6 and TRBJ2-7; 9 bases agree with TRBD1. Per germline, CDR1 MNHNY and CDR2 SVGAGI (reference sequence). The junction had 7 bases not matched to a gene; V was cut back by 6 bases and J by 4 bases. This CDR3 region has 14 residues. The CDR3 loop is CASRSTGGTYEQYF. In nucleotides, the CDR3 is TGTGCCAGCAGATCGACAGGGGGGACTTACGAGCAGTACTTC.

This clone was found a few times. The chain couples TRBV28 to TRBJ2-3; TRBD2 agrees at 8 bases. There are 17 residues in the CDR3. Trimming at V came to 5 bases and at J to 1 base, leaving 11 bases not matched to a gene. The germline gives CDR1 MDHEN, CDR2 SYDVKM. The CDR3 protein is CASSLVPGLGGTDTQYF. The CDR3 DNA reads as TGTGCCAGCAGTCTCGTACCGGGACTAGGGGGCACAGATACGCAGTATTTT.

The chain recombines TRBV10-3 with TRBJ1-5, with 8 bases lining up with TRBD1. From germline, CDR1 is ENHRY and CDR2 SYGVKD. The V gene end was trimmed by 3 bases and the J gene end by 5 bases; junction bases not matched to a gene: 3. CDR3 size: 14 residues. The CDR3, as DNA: TGTGCCATCAGTGATGGACAGGGAGATCAGCCCCAGCATTTT. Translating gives CAISDGQGDQPQHF.

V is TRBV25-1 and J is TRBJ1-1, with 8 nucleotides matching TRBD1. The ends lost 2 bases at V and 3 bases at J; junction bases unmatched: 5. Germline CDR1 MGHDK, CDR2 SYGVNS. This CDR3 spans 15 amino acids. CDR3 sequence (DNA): TGTGCCAGCAGTGAAGTGACAGGGGTCTACACTGAAGCTTTCTTT. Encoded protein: CASSEVTGVYTEAFF.

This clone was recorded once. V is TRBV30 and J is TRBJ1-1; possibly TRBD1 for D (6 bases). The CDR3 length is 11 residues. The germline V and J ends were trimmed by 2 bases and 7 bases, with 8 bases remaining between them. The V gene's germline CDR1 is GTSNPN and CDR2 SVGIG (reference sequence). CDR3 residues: CAWSSGVEAFF. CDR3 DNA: TGTGCCTGGAGTTCAGGGGTTGAAGCTTTCTTT.

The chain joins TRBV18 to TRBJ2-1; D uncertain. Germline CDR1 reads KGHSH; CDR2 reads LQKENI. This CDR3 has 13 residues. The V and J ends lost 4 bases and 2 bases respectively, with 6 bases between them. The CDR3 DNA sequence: TGTGCCAGCTCACGGACCCCCTACAATGAGCAGTTCTTC. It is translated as CASSRTPYNEQFF.

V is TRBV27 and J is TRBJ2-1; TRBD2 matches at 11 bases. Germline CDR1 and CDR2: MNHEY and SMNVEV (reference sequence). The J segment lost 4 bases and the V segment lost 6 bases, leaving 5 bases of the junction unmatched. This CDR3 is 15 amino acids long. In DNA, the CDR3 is TGTGCCAGCAGGATACTAGCGGGGGATTACAATGAGCAGTTCTTC. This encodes CASRILAGDYNEQFF.

The CDR3: CASSPETASYEQYF. CDR3 nucleotides: TGTGCCAGCAGCCCTGAGACAGCTTCCTACGAGCAGTACTTC. The chain uses TRBV14 and TRBJ2-7; D possibly corresponds to TRBD1 (5 bases). V lost 4 bases to trimming and J lost 1 base, with 11 bases between them. Germline-derived CDR1 and CDR2 are SGHDN and FVKESK. The CDR3 spans 14 residues.

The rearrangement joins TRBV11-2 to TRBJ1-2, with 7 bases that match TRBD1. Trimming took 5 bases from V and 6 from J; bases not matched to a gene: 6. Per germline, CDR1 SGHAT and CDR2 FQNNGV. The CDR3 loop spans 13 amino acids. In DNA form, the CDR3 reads TGTGCCAGCAGCAAGAGACAGGGCCATGGCTACACCTTC. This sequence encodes CASSKRQGHGYTF.

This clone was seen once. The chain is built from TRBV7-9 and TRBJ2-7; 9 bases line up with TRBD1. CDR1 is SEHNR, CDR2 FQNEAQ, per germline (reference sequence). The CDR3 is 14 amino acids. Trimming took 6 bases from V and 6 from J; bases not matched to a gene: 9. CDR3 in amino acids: CASRPPWTGAEQYF. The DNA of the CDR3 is TGTGCCAGCAGACCTCCCTGGACAGGGGCCGAGCAGTACTTC.

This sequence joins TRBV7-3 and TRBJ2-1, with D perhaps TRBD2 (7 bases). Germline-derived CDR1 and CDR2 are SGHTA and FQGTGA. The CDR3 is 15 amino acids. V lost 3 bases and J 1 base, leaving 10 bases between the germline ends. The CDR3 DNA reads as TGTGCCAGCAGCTTTGCGGGGGCTTCCTACAATGAGCAGTTCTTC. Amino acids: CASSFAGASYNEQFF.

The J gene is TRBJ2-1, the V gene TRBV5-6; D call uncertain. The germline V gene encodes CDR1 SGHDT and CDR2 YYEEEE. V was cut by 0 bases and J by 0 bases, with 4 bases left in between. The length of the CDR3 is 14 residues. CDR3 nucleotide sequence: TGTGCCAGCAGCTTGGCAAGCTCCTACAATGAGCAGTTCTTC. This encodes CASSLASSYNEQFF.

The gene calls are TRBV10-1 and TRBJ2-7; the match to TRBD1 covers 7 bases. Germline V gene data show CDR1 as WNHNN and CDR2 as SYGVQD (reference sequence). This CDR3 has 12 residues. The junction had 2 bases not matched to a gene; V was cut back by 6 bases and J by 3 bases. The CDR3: CASRTGFYEQYF. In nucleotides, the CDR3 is TGCGCCAGCAGGACAGGGTTCTACGAGCAGTACTTC.

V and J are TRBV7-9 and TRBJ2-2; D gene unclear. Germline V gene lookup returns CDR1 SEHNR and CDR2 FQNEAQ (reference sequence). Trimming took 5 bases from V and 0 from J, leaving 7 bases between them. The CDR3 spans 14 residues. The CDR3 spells CASSTIANTGELFF. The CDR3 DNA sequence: TGTGCCAGCAGCACTATAGCGAACACCGGGGAGCTGTTTTTT.